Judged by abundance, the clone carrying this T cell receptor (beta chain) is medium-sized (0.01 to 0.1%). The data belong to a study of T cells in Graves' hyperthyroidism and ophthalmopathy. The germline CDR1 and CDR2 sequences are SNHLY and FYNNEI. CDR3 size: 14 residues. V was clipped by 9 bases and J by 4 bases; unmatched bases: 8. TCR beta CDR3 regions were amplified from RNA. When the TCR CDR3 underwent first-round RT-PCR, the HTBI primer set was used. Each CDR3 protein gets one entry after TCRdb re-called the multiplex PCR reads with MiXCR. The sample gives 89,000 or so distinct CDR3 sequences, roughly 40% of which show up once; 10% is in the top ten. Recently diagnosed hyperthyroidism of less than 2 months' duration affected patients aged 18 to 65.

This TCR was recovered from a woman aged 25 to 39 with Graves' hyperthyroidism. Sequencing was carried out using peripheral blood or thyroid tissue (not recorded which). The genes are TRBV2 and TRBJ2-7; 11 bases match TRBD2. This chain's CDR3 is CARESLAGGYEQYF. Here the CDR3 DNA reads TGTGCCAGAGAATCCCTAGCGGGGGGATACGAGCAGTACTTC.